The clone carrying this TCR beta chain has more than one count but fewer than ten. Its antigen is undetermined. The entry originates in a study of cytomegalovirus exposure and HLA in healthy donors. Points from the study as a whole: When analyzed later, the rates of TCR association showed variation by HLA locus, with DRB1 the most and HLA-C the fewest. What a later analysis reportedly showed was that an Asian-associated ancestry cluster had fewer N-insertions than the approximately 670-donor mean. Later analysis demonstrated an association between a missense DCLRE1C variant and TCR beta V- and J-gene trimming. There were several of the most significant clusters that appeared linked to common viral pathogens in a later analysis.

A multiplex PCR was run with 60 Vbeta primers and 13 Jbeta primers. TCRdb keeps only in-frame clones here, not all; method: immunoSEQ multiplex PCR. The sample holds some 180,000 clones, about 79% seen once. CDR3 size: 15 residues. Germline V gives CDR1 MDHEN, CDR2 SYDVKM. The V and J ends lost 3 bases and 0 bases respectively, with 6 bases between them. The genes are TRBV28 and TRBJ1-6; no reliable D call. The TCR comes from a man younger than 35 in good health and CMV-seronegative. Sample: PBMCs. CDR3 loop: CASSFGLSYNSPLHF. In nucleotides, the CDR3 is TGTGCCAGCAGTTTTGGGCTCTCCTATAATTCACCCCTCCACTTT.